Listed below are T cell receptor beta chains from one sample, sequenced in a study of immune characterization of retroperitoneal liposarcoma. TCRdb used MiXCR to reprocess the PCR reads, holding one entry per CDR3 protein. The profile shows about 7,600 distinct CDR3 sequences, about two fifths of them singletons. Material for sequencing was tumor tissue. The receptors stem from a male donor with retroperitoneal liposarcoma. Both conserved end residues are part of each CDR3. Each record gives: CDR3 length, J gene, clone size, V gene, D gene, CDR3 protein, CDR3 DNA. D genes are given only for firm matches. Size is stated for part of the rows, as once, few or many counts, or as a class when the clone is expanded.

>12|TRBJ2-5|medium-sized|TRBV7-8|.
CASSSSGETQYF
TGTGCCAGCAGCAGTTCGGGAGAGACCCAGTACTTC
>15|TRBJ2-1|.|TRBV6-1|.
CASSYRDSAMYEQFF
TGTGCCAGCAGCTACCGGGACTCGGCGATGTATGAGCAGTTCTTC
>13|TRBJ2-3|.|TRBV27|.
CASSLKEADTQYF
TGTGCCAGCAGTTTAAAAGAGGCAGATACGCAGTATTTT
>15|TRBJ2-4|medium-sized|TRBV12-3/TRBV12-4|TRBD2
CASSFRTSGVNEQYF
TGTGCCAGCAGTTTTCGGACTAGCGGGGTTAATGAGCAGTACTTC
>16|TRBJ2-1|.|TRBV7-2|TRBD2
CASSLVVGGAYNEQFF
TGTGCCAGCAGCTTAGTTGTCGGGGGGGCCTACAATGAGCAGTTCTTC
>14|TRBJ2-1|.|TRBV12-3/TRBV12-4|TRBD2
CASRGSGESYEQFF
TGTGCCAGCAGGGGTAGCGGGGAATCCTACGAGCAGTTCTTC
>16|TRBJ2-1|few|TRBV6-1|.
CASSELRGSSYNEQFF
TGTGCCAGCAGTGAACTACGGGGGAGCTCCTACAATGAGCAGTTCTTC
>13|TRBJ1-1|few|TRBV6-1|TRBD1
CASRMTGGTEAFF
TGTGCCAGCAGGATGACAGGGGGGACTGAAGCTTTCTTT
>16|TRBJ2-1|.|TRBV7-2|TRBD2
CASSHRASGIYNEQFF
TGTGCCAGCAGCCACCGCGCGAGCGGGATATACAATGAGCAGTTCTTC
>13|TRBJ2-1|medium-sized|TRBV12-3/TRBV12-4|.
CASSSYIAGGQFF
TGTGCCAGCAGTTCCTACATAGCCGGGGGTCAGTTCTTC
>13|TRBJ1-1|.|TRBV6-1|.
CASRGKENTEAFF
TGTGCCAGCAGAGGCAAAGAGAACACTGAAGCTTTCTTT
>14|TRBJ2-1|.|TRBV10-3|TRBD2
CAISRTSGGNEQFF
TGTGCCATCAGTAGGACTAGCGGGGGCAATGAGCAGTTCTTC
>13|TRBJ2-7|.|TRBV27|.
CASSLSAVYEQYF
TGTGCCAGCAGTTTATCGGCGGTCTACGAGCAGTACTTC
>15|TRBJ2-7|.|TRBV6-1|TRBD2
CVSSEFSGSSYEQYF
TGTGTCAGCAGTGAATTTAGCGGGAGCTCATACGAGCAGTACTTC
>15|TRBJ2-1|large|TRBV7-2|.
CASSSTGWERAEQFF
TGTGCCAGCAGCTCGACAGGGTGGGAGCGGGCCGAGCAGTTCTTC
>14|TRBJ2-7|.|TRBV5-3|TRBD1
CASSSGGASYEQYF
TGTGCCAGCAGCTCAGGGGGCGCTTCCTACGAGCAGTACTTC
>15|TRBJ2-7|.|TRBV7-6|.
CASSLIGAEYNEQYF
TGTGCCAGCAGCTTAATAGGCGCAGAGTATAACGAGCAGTACTTC